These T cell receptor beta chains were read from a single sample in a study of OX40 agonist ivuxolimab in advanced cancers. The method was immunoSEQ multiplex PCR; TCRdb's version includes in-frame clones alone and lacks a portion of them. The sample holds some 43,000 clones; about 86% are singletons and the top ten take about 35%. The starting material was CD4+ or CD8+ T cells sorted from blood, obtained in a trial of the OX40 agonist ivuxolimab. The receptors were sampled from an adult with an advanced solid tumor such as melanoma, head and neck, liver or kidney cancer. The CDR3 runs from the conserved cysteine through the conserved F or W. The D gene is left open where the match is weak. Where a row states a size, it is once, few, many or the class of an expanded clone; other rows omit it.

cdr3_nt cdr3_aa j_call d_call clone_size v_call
TGTGCCAGTAGCAACACAGATACGCAGTATTTT CASSNTDTQYF TRBJ2-3 . . TRBV19
TGTGCCACCAGCCTAATTGGTGAAAAACTGTTTTTT CATSLIGEKLFF TRBJ1-4 . . TRBV15
TGTGCCAGTAGCGGGGGGTTCTACAATGAGCAGTTCTTC CASSGGFYNEQFF TRBJ2-1 TRBD2 . TRBV7-2
TGTGCCAGCTCACCCTCATCAAAACAGGGGGCTGGGGGCTACACCTTC CASSPSSKQGAGGYTF TRBJ1-2 TRBD1 once TRBV18
TGCGCCAGCAGCGAAATGGGGCTAGCGGGGGGAGATGAGCAGTTCTTC CASSEMGLAGGDEQFF TRBJ2-1 TRBD2 few TRBV4-1
TGTGCCAGCAGGTCACAGGGGGGACTCTCCTACGAGCAGTACTTC CASRSQGGLSYEQYF TRBJ2-7 TRBD1 . TRBV2
TGTGCCTGGAGTGTATACGTAGCGGGGAGAGGTGGAAACACCATATATTTT CAWSVYVAGRGGNTIYF TRBJ1-3 . . TRBV30
TGCGCCAGCAGCCAGCGACAGGAGTACGAGCAGTACTTC CASSQRQEYEQYF TRBJ2-7 . . TRBV4-1
TGTGCCAGCAGTGACCCGATGACAGGAGTTAATTCACCCCTCCACTTT CASSDPMTGVNSPLHF TRBJ1-6 . . TRBV6-1
TGCGCCAGCAGCTATGCGGGAGAATTCTCCGAGCAGTACTTC CASSYAGEFSEQYF TRBJ2-7 TRBD2 . TRBV5-1
TGTGCCAGCAGCCAAGATGGTACGACGCGCTACGAGCAGTACTTC CASSQDGTTRYEQYF TRBJ2-7 . . TRBV4-2
TGTGCCATCAGACCGGGACAGATTTACACCGGGGAGCTGTTTTTT CAIRPGQIYTGELFF TRBJ2-2 TRBD1 once TRBV10-3
TGTGCCAGTAGTGATAAGGGGGGAGAGACCCAGTACTTC CASSDKGGETQYF TRBJ2-5 . . TRBV19
TGTGCCAGCAGCCAGTACGGTAGCGGGAGCGCCGATGAGCAGTTCTTC CASSQYGSGSADEQFF TRBJ2-1 TRBD2 . TRBV14
TGTGCCAGCAGAGGGGGGACTAGCGGCTCCTACGAGCAGTACTTC CASRGGTSGSYEQYF TRBJ2-7 TRBD2 . TRBV6-6
TGTGCCAGCAGTGGGACAGGGGGCACAGATACGCAGTATTTT CASSGTGGTDTQYF TRBJ2-3 TRBD1 . TRBV6-4
TGTGCCAGTAGTCTAGAGGCAGGGGAATACTATGGCTACACCTTC CASSLEAGEYYGYTF TRBJ1-2 . few TRBV19
TGTGCCAGCATCCAGTCGCGCACAGATACGCAGTATTTT CASIQSRTDTQYF TRBJ2-3 . . TRBV2
TGCACCAGCAGCCATATCGGACAGGGGGAGGTCAGTTCACCCCTCCACTTT CTSSHIGQGEVSSPLHF TRBJ1-6 . . TRBV1